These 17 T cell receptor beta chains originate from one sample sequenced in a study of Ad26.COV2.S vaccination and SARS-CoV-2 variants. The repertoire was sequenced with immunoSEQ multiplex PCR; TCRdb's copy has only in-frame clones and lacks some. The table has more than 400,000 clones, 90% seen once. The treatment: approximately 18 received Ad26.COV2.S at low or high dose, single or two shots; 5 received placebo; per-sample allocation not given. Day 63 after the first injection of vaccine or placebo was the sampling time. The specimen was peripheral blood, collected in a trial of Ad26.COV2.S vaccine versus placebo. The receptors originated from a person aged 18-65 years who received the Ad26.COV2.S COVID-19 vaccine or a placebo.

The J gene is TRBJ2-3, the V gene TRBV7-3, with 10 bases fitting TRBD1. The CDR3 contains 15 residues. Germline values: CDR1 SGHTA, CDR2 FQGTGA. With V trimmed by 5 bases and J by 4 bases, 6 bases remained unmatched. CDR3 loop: CASSETGGMADTQYF. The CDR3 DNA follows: TGTGCCAGCAGCGAGACAGGGGGCATGGCAGATACGCAGTATTTT.

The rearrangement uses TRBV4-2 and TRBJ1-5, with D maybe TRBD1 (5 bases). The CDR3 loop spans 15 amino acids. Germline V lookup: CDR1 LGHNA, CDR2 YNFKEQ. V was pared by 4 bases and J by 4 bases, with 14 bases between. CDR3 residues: CASSPAPDRNQPQHF. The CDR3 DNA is TGTGCCAGCAGCCCAGCCCCAGACAGAAATCAGCCCCAGCATTTT.

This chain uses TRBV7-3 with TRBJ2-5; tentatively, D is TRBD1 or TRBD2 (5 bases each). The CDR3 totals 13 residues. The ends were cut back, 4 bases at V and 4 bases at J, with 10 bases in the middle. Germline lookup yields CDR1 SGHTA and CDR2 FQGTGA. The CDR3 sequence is CASSSSGTETQYF. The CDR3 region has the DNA TGTGCCAGCAGCTCATCCGGGACAGAGACCCAGTACTTC.

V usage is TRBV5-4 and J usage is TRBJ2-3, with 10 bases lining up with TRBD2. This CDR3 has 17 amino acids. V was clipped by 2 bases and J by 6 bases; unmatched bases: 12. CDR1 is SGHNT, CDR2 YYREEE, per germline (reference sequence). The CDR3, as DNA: TGTGCCAGCAGCTTTTCTATTAGCGGGAGGTCCTGGGATACGCAGTATTTT. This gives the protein CASSFSISGRSWDTQYF.

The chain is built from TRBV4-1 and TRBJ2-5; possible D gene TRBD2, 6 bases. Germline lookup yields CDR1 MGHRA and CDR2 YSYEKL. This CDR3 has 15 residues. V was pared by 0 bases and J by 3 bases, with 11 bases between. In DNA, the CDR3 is TGCGCCAGCAGCCAAGATAGACTAGAAGAAGAGACCCAGTACTTC. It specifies CASSQDRLEEETQYF.

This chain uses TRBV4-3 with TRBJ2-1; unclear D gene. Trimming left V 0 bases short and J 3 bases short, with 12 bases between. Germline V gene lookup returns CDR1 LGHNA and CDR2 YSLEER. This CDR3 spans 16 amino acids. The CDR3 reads CASSQDAGSFYNEQFF. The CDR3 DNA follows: TGCGCCAGCAGCCAAGATGCAGGATCTTTCTACAATGAGCAGTTCTTC.

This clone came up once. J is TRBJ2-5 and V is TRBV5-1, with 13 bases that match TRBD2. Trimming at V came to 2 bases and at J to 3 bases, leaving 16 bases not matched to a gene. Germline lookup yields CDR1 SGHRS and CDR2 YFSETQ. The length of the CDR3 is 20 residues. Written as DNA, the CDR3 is TGCGCCAGCAGCTTTGAGTCCCGGACTAGCGGGAGTGGATACAAAGAGACCCAGTACTTC. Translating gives CASSFESRTSGSGYKETQYF.

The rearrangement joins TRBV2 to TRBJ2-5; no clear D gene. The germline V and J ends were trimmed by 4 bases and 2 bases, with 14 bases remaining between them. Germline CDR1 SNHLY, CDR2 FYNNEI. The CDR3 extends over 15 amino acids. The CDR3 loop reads CASSGSRGDQETQYF. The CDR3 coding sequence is TGTGCCAGCAGTGGAAGCAGAGGCGATCAAGAGACCCAGTACTTC.

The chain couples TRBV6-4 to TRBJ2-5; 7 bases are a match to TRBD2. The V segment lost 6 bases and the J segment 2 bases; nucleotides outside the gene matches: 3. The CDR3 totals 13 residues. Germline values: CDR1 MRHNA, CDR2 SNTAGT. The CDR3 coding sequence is TGTGCCAGCAGGCGGCGGGGGCAAGAGACCCAGTACTTC. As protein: CASRRRGQETQYF.

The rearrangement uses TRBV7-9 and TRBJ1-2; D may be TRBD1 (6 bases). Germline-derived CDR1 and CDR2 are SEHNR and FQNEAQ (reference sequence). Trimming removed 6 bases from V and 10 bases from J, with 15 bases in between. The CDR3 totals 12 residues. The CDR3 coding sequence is TGTGCCAGCAGACAGGGCCTTTTTGACTACACCTTC. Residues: CASRQGLFDYTF.

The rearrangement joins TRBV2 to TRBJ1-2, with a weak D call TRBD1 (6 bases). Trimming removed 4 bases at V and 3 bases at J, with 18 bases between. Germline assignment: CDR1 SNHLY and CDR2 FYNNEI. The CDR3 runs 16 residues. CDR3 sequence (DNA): TGTGCCAGCAGTGCGCGGGGGGCGGGAGTCGACTATGGCTACACCTTC. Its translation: CASSARGAGVDYGYTF. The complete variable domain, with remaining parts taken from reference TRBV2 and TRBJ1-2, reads EPEVTQTPSHQVTQMGQEVILRCVPISNHLYFYWYRQILGQKVEFLVSFYNNEISEKSEIFDDQFSVERPDGSNFTLKIRSTKLEDSAMYFCASSARGAGVDYGYTFGSGTRLTVV.

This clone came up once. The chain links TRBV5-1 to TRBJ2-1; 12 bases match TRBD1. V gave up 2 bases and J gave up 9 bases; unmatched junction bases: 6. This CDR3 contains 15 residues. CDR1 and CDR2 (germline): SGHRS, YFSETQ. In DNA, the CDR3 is TGCGCCAGCAGCTTCCGGGACAGGGGGCCCGTTGAGCAGTTCTTC. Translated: CASSFRDRGPVEQFF.

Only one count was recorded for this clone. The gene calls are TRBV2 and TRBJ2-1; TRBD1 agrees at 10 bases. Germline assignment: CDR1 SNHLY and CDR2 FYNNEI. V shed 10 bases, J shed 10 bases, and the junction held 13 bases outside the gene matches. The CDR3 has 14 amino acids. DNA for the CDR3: TGTGCCACCAATCCGGGACAGGGGACGTACGAGCAGTTCTTC. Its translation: CATNPGQGTYEQFF. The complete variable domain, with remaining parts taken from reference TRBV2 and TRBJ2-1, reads EPEVTQTPSHQVTQMGQEVILRCVPISNHLYFYWYRQILGQKVEFLVSFYNNEISEKSEIFDDQFSVERPDGSNFTLKIRSTKLEDSAMYFCATNPGQGTYEQFFGPGTRLTVL.

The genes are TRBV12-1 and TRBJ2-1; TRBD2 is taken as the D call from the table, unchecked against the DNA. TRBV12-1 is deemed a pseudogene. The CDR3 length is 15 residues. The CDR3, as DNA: TGTGCCAGCAGCTTTGGTCCTAGCGGGAAACCAAGCCAGCTCTTC. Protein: CASSFGPSGKPSQLF.

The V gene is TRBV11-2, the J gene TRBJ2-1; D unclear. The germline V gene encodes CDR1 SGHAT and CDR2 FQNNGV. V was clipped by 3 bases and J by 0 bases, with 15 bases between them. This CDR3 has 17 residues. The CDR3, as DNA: TGTGCCAGCAGCTTGGATCGTGGCCCAAGCTCCTACAATGAGCAGTTCTTC. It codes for CASSLDRGPSSYNEQFF.

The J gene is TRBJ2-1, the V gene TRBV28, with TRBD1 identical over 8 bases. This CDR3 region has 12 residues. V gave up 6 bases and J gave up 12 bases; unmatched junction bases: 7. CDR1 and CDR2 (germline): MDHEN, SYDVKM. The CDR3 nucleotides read TGTGCCAGCAGCCCTCCCAGGGGGCGGCAGTTCTTC. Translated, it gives CASSPPRGRQFF. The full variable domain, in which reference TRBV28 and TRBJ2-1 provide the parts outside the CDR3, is DVKVTQSSRYLVKRTGEKVFLECVQDMDHENMFWYRQDPGLGLRLIYFSYDVKMKEKGDIPEGYSVSREKKERFSLILESASTNQTSMYLCASSPPRGRQFFGPGTRLTVL.

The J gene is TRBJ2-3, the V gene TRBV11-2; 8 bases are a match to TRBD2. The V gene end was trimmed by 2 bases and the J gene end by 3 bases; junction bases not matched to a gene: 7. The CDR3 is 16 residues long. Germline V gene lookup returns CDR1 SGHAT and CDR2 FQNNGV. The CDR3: CASSLLSSGSTDTQYF. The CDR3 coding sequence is TGTGCCAGCAGCTTATTATCCAGCGGGAGTACAGATACGCAGTATTTT.